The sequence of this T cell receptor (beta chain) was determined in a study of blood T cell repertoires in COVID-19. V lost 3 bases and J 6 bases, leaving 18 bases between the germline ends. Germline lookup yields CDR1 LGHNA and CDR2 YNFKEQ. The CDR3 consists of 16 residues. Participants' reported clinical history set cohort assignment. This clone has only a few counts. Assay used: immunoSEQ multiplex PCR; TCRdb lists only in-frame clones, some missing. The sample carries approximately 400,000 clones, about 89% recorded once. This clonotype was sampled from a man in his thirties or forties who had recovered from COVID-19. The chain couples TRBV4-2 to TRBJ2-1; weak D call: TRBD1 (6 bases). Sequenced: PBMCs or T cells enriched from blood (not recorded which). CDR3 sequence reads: CASSQSPSQGINEQFF. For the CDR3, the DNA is TGTGCCAGCAGCCAGTCCCCGTCACAGGGCATCAATGAGCAGTTCTTC.